Below, 11 T cell receptor beta chains from the same sample are listed, as sequenced in a study of T cell changes during pregnancy in multiple sclerosis. Generated by immunoSEQ multiplex PCR, the TCRdb table keeps only in-frame clones and is missing some. In the table there are 25,000 to 35,000 clones, 90% of which are singletons. The sample in question was CD4+ T cells from peripheral blood mononuclear cells, obtained in the third trimester of pregnancy. These receptors came from a female donor in good health, enrolled as a control in a pregnancy study.

V usage is TRBV6-6 and J usage is TRBJ2-3, with a tentative D call TRBD2 (6 bases). Germline V gives CDR1 MNHNY, CDR2 SVGAGI (reference sequence). The CDR3 has 14 residues. V was trimmed by 2 bases and J by 4 bases, leaving 10 bases between them. CDR3 DNA: TGTGCCAGCAGTTACGGGGGGTTCGCAGATACGCAGTATTTT. Protein sequence: CASSYGGFADTQYF.

V and J are TRBV7-2 and TRBJ1-5; 7 bases are a match to TRBD1. V lost 5 bases to trimming and J lost 2 bases; unmatched junction nucleotides: 3. The length of the CDR3 is 14 residues. Germline V gene data show CDR1 as SGHTA and CDR2 as FQGNSA. CDR3 amino acids: CASSPTGGNQPQHF. In nucleotides, the CDR3 is TGTGCCAGCAGCCCCACAGGGGGCAATCAGCCCCAGCATTTT.

The CDR3 region has the DNA TGTGCCAGCAGTGCGGGACTGCCTACCAACGAGCAGTACTTC. Its translation is CASSAGLPTNEQYF. The rearrangement joins TRBV27 to TRBJ2-7; the D gene is possibly TRBD2 (6 bases). CDR3 size: 14 residues. Germline V lookup: CDR1 MNHEY, CDR2 SMNVEV (reference sequence). V lost 5 bases and J lost 5, with 16 bases in between.

CDR3 region: CASSSAGGTPDTQYF. In DNA, the CDR3 is TGTGCCAGCAGTTCAGCGGGGGGAACCCCAGATACGCAGTATTTT. The chain is built from TRBV27 and TRBJ2-3, with TRBD2 matching over 9 bases. The CDR3 contains 15 residues. The junction had 6 bases not matched to a gene; V was cut back by 4 bases and J by 4 bases. Germline assignment: CDR1 MNHEY and CDR2 SMNVEV (reference sequence).

The chain joins TRBV10-3 to TRBJ1-2, with 8 bases aligning to TRBD1. CDR1 is ENHRY, CDR2 SYGVKD, per germline. The CDR3 runs to 12 residues. After removal of 9 bases from V and 6 bases from J, the junction contained 6 bases not matched to a gene. The CDR3: CAMSGQGDGYTF. Written as DNA, the CDR3 is TGTGCCATGTCAGGACAGGGTGATGGCTACACCTTC.

CDR3 in DNA: TGTGCCAGCAGTGAGGGGACAGAGACGGCCCAGTACTTC. Translation: CASSEGTETAQYF. The chain joins TRBV25-1 to TRBJ2-5, with TRBD1 identical over 7 bases. J was trimmed by 9 bases and V by 3 bases; bases with no gene match: 7. The germline gives CDR1 MGHDK, CDR2 SYGVNS. The CDR3 covers 13 residues.

This chain connects TRBV5-4 to TRBJ2-7; weak D call: TRBD1 (6 bases). The V and J ends lost 4 bases and 1 base respectively, with 12 bases between them. In germline, CDR1 is SGHNT, CDR2 YYREEE (reference sequence). The CDR3 sequence is 14 residues long. CDR3 protein: CASSPQGWSYEQYF. CDR3 bases: TGTGCCAGCAGCCCTCAGGGGTGGTCCTACGAGCAGTACTTC. The whole variable domain, filled in from reference TRBV5-4 and TRBJ2-7, reads ETGVTQSPTHLIKTRGQQVTLRCSSQSGHNTVSWYQQALGQGPQFIFQYYREEENGRGNFPPRFSGLQFPNYSSELNVNALELDDSALYLCASSPQGWSYEQYFGPGTRLTVT.

V gene TRBV6-6 combines with J gene TRBJ1-2; D uncertain. Trimming removed 6 bases from V and 4 bases from J, with 9 bases in between. The CDR3 runs to 12 residues. Germline V gene lookup returns CDR1 MNHNY and CDR2 SVGAGI (reference sequence). This CDR3 is CASSPGAYGYTF. The DNA for the CDR3 is TGTGCCAGCAGCCCAGGCGCCTATGGCTACACCTTC.

This rearrangement joins TRBV6-6 to TRBJ2-5; 7 nucleotides agree with TRBD1. Trimming at V came to 2 bases and at J to 3 bases, leaving 3 bases not matched to a gene. CDR1 MNHNY and CDR2 SVGAGI come from the germline V gene (reference sequence). The CDR3 covers 14 residues. The CDR3: CASSYRGTEETQYF. The CDR3 coding sequence is TGTGCCAGCAGTTACAGGGGGACAGAAGAGACCCAGTACTTC.

The V and J genes are TRBV9 and TRBJ1-4; D ambiguous. This CDR3 region has 15 residues. CDR1 and CDR2 from the germline V gene are SGDLS and YYNGEE. The V gene lost 0 bases and the J gene lost 4 bases, with 10 bases spanning the gap. The CDR3 region is CASSVAALSNEKLFF. DNA for the CDR3: TGTGCCAGCAGCGTAGCTGCACTAAGTAATGAAAAACTGTTTTTT.

The chain uses TRBV5-1 and TRBJ2-1; perhaps TRBD2 as D (5 bases). Germline V CDR1 and CDR2: SGHRS, YFSETQ. CDR3 length equals 14 residues. V lost 4 bases and J 8 bases, leaving 16 bases between the germline ends. The CDR3 here is CASSHGLTFDEQFF. The CDR3, as DNA: TGCGCCAGCAGCCATGGACTGACCTTCGATGAGCAGTTCTTC.